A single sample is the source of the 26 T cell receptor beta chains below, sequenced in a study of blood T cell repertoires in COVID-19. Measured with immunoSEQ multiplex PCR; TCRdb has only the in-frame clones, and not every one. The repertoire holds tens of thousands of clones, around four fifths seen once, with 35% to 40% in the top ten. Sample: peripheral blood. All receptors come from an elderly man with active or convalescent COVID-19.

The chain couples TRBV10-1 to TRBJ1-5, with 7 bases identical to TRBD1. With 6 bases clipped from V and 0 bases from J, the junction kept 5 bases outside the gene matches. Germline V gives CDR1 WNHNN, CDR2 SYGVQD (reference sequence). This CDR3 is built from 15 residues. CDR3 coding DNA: TGCGCCAGCAGGGGGGGACAGTATAGCAATCAGCCCCAGCATTTT. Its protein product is CASRGGQYSNQPQHF.

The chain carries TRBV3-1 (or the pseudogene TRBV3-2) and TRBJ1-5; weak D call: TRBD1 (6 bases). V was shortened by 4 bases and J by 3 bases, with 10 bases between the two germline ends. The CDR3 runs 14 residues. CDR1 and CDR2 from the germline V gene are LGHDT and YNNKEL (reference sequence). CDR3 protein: CASSLRTDNQPQHF. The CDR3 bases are TGTGCCAGCAGCCTACGGACAGACAATCAGCCCCAGCATTTT.

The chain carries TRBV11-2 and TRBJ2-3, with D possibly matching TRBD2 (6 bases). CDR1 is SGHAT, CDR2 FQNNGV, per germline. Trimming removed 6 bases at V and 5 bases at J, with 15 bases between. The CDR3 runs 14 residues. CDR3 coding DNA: TGTGCCAGCAGGTTTTCCCGACTAGTAGATACGCAGTATTTT. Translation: CASRFSRLVDTQYF.

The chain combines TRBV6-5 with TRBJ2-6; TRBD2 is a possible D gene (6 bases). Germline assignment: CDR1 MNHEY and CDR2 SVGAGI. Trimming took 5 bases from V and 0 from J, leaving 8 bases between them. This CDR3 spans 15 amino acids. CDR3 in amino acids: CASSRDFSGANVLTF. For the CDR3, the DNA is TGTGCCAGCAGTCGGGACTTCTCTGGGGCCAACGTCCTGACTTTC.

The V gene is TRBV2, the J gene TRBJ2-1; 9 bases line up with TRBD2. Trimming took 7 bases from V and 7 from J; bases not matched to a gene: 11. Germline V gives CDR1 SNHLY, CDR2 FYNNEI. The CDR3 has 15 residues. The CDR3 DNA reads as TGTGCCAGCAAAGGTGGCGGGGGGGCCCGGAATGAGCAGTTCTTC. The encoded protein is CASKGGGGARNEQFF.

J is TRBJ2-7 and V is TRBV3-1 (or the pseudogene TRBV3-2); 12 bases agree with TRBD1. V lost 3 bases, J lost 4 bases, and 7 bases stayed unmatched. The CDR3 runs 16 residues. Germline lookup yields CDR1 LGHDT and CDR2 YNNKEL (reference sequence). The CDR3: CASSQAGQGARYEQYF. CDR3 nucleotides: TGTGCCAGCAGCCAGGCGGGACAGGGGGCGCGATACGAGCAGTACTTC.

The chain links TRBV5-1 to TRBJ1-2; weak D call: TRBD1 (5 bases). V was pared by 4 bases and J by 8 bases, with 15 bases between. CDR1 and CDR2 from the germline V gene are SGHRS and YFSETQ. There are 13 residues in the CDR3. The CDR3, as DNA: TGCGCCAGCAGCGAGGACATGGTCATGGGCTACACCTTC. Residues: CASSEDMVMGYTF.

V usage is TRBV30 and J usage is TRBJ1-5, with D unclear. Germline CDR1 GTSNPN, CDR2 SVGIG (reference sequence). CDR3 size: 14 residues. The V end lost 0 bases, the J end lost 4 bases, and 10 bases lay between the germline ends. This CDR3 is CAWSVLTENQPQHF. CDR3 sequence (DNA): TGTGCCTGGAGTGTATTAACAGAGAATCAGCCCCAGCATTTT.

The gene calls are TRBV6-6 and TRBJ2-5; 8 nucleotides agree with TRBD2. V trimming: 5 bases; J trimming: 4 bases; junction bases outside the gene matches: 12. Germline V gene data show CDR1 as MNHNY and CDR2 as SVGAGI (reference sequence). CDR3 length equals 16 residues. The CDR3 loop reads CASSGGGAGVGETQYF. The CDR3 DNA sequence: TGTGCCAGCAGTGGGGGGGGAGCGGGAGTAGGAGAGACCCAGTACTTC.

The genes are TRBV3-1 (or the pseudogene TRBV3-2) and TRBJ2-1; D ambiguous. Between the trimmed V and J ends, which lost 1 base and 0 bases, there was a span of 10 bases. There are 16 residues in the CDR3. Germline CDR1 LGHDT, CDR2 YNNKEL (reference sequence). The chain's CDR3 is CASSQGPVSSYNEQFF. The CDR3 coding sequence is TGTGCCAGCAGCCAAGGCCCGGTGAGCTCCTACAATGAGCAGTTCTTC.

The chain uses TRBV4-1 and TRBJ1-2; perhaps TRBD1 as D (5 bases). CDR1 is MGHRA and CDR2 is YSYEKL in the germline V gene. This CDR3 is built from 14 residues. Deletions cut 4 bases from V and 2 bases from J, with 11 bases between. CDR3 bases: TGCGCCAGCAGCCCTAGGGGCCTCAACTATGGCTACACCTTC. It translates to CASSPRGLNYGYTF.

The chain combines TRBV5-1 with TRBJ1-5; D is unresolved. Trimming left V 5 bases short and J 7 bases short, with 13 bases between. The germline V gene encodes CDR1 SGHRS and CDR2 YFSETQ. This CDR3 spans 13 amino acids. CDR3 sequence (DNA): TGCGCCAGCAGGGAGGGTGAGGACCAGCCCCAGCATTTT. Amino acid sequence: CASREGEDQPQHF. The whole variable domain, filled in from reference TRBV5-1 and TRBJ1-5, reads KAGVTQTPRYLIKTRGQQVTLSCSPISGHRSVSWYQQTPGQGLQFLFEYFSETQRNKGNFPGRFSGRQFSNSRSEMNVSTLELGDSALYLCASREGEDQPQHFGDGTRLSIL.

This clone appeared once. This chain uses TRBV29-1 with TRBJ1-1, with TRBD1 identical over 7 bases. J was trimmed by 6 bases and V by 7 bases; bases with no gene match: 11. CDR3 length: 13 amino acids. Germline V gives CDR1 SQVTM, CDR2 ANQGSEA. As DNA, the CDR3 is TGCAGCGGACTGACAGGGCTGGACGCTGAAGCTTTCTTT. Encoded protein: CSGLTGLDAEAFF.

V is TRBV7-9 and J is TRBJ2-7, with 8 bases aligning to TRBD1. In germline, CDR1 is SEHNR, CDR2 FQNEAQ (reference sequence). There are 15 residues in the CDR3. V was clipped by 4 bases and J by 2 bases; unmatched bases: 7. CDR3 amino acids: CASSSADRVTYEQYF. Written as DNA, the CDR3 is TGTGCCAGCAGCTCAGCGGACAGGGTCACCTACGAGCAGTACTTC.

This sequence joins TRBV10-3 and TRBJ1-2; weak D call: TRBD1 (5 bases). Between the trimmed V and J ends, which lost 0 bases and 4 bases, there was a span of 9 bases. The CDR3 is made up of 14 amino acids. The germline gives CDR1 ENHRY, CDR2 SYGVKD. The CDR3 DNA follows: TGTGCCATCAGTGAGTCGGGGCAGGTCTATGGCTACACCTTC. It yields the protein CAISESGQVYGYTF.

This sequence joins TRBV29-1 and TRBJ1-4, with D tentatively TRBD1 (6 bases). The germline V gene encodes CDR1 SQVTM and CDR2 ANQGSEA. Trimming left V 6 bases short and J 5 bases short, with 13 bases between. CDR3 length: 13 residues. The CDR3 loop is CSVAQGLNEKLFF. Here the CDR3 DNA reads TGCAGCGTGGCACAGGGTTTAAATGAAAAACTGTTTTTT.

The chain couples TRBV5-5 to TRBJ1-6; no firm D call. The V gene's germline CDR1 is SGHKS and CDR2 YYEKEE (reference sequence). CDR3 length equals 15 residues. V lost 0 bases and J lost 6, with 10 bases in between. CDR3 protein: CASSLGTGVNSPLHF. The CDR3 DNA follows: TGTGCCAGCAGCTTGGGGACGGGAGTTAATTCACCCCTCCACTTT.

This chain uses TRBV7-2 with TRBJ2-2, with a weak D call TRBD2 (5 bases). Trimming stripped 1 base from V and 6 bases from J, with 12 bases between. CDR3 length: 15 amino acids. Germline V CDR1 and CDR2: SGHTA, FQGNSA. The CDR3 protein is CASSLVPGSAGELFF. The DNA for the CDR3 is TGTGCCAGCAGCTTAGTCCCGGGGTCGGCCGGGGAGCTGTTTTTT.

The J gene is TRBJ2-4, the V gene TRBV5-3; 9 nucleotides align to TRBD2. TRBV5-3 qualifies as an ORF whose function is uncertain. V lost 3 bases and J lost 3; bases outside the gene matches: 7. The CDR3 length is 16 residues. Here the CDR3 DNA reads TGTGCCAGAAGCTCAGCGACTAGCGGAAACAAAAACATTCAGTACTTC. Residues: CARSSATSGNKNIQYF.

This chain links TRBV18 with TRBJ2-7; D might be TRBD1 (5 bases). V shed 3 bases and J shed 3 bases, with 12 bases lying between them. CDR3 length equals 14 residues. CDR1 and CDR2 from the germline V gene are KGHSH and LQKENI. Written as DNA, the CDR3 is TGTGCCAGCTCACCGGCCCAGGGTGGCTACGAGCAGTACTTC. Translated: CASSPAQGGYEQYF.

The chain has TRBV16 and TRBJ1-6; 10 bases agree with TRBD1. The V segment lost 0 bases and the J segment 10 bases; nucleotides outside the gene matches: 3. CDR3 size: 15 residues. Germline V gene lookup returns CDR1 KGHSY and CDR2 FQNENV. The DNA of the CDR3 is TGTGCCAGCAGCCAATCCGGGACAGGGGTCTCACCCCTCCACTTT. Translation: CASSQSGTGVSPLHF.

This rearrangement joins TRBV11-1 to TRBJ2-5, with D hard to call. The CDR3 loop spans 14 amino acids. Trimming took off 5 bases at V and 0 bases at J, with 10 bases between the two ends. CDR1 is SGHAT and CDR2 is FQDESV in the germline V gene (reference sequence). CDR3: CASSAQAYQETQYF. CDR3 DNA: TGTGCCAGCAGCGCGCAGGCCTACCAAGAGACCCAGTACTTC.

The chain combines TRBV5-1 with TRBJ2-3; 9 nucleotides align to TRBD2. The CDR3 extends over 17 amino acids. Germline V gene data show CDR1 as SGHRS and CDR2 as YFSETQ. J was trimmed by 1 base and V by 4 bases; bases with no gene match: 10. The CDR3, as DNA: TGCGCCAGCAGCCCCAGCCCTAGCGGGGTAGGCACAGATACGCAGTATTTT. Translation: CASSPSPSGVGTDTQYF.

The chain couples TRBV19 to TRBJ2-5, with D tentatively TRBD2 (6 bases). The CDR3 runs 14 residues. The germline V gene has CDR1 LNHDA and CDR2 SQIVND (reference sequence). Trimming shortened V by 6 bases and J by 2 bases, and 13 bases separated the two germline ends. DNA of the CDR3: TGTGCCAGTAGCAGAGCGGGCTCACAAGAGACCCAGTACTTC. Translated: CASSRAGSQETQYF.

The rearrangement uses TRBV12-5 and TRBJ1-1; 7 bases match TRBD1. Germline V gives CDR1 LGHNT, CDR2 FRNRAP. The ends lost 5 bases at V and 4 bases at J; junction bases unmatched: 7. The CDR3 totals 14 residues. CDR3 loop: CASGQRQGGTEAFF. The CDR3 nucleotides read TGTGCTAGTGGTCAGAGACAGGGAGGCACTGAAGCTTTCTTT.

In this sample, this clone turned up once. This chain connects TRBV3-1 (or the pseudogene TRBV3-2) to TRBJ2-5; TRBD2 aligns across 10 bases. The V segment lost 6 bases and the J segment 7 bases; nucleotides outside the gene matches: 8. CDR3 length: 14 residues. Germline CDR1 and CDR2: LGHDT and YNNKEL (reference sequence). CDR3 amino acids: CASSRTSGGGTQYF. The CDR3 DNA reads TGTGCCAGCAGTCGGACTAGCGGCGGGGGGACCCAGTACTTC.